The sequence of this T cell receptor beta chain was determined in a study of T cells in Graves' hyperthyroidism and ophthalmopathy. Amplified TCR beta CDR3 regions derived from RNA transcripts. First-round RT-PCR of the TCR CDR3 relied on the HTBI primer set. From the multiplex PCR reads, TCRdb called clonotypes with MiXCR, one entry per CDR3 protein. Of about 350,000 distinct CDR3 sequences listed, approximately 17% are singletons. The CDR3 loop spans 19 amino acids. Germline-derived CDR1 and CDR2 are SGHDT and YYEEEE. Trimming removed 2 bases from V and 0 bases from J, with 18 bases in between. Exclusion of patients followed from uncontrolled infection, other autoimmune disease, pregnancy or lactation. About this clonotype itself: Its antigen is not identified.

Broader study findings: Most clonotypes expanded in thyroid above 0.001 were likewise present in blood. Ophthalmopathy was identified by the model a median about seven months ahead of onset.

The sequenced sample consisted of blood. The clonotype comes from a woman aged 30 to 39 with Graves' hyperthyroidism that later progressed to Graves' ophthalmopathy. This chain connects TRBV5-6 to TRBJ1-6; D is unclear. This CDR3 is CASSLGTVSWGSYNSPLHF. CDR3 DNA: TGTGCCAGCAGCTTAGGAACAGTGTCATGGGGCTCCTATAATTCACCCCTCCACTTT. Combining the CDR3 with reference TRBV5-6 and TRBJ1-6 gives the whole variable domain DAGVTQSPTHLIKTRGQQVTLRCSPKSGHDTVSWYQQALGQGPQFIFQYYEEEERQRGNFPDRFSGHQFPNYSSELNVNALLLGDSALYLCASSLGTVSWGSYNSPLHFGNGTRLTVT.